Presented here are 10 T cell receptor beta chains from one specimen sequenced in a study of cytomegalovirus exposure and HLA in healthy donors. It was with 60 Vbeta and 13 Jbeta primers that the PCR ran. Libraries were prepared by immunoSEQ multiplex PCR; TCRdb keeps only in-frame clonotypes and omits some of them. The repertoire holds roughly 160,000 clones, with 85% as singletons. The sequenced material came from PBMCs. The receptors derive from a man younger than 40 in good health and CMV-seropositive.

In its sample, this clone was seen a few times. The chain is built from TRBV4-3 and TRBJ1-4, with D unclear. Trimming removed 4 bases from V and 6 bases from J, with 15 bases in between. This CDR3 spans 15 amino acids. Germline loops: CDR1 LGHNA, CDR2 YSLEER. The CDR3 nucleotides are TGCGCCAGCAGCCCCGACCCGTCGAGGGATGAAAAACTGTTTTTT. It translates to CASSPDPSRDEKLFF.

The gene calls are TRBV29-1 and TRBJ2-5; maybe TRBD1 (6 bases). This CDR3 spans 15 amino acids. Germline-derived CDR1 and CDR2 are SQVTM and ANQGSEA. The V gene lost 7 bases and the J gene lost 5 bases, with 23 bases spanning the gap. The CDR3 sequence: CSAGQQGGIGETQYF. CDR3 nucleotides: TGCAGCGCCGGTCAACAGGGTGGGATCGGGGAGACCCAGTACTTC. Using reference TRBV29-1 and TRBJ2-5 for the parts outside the CDR3, the full variable domain is SAVISQKPSRDICQRGTSLTIQCQVDSQVTMMFWYRQQPGQSLTLIATANQGSEATYESGFVIDKFPISRPNLTFSTLTVSNMSPEDSSIYLCSAGQQGGIGETQYFGPGTRLLVL.

The V gene is TRBV5-1, the J gene TRBJ2-1, with D maybe TRBD1 (6 bases). The CDR3 runs 12 residues. The germline V gene has CDR1 SGHRS and CDR2 YFSETQ. V shed 2 bases and J shed 8 bases, with 8 bases lying between them. The CDR3 nucleotides read TGCGCCAGCAGCTTTCAGGGGTATGAGCAGTTCTTC. Translation: CASSFQGYEQFF.

CDR3 bases: TGTGCCAGCTCACCTAGACTAGAAGACTACAATGAGCAGTTCTTC. It yields the protein CASSPRLEDYNEQFF. The rearrangement uses TRBV18 and TRBJ2-1; tentatively, D is TRBD2 (6 bases). The CDR3 has 15 residues. CDR1 and CDR2 from the germline V gene are KGHSH and LQKENI. V shed 3 bases and J shed 3 bases, with 12 bases lying between them.

The rearrangement links TRBV4-1 to TRBJ1-4, with D possibly being TRBD1 (5 bases). This CDR3 has 16 amino acids. CDR1 is MGHRA, CDR2 YSYEKL, per germline. The V end was cut by 1 base, the J end by 0 bases, with 9 bases between. Here the CDR3 DNA reads TGCGCCAGCAGCCAAGGTCAGGGTCCAACTAATGAAAAACTGTTTTTT. Translating it yields CASSQGQGPTNEKLFF.

This rearrangement joins TRBV29-1 to TRBJ2-7; 7 bases are a match to TRBD2. This CDR3 comprises 13 residues. Germline CDR1 is SQVTM and CDR2 is ANQGSEA. With 7 bases clipped from V and 6 bases from J, the junction kept 12 bases outside the gene matches. The DNA of the CDR3 is TGCAGCGCCGGATCGGGAGGTCAACGCGAGCAGTACTTC. Translating gives CSAGSGGQREQYF.

The rearrangement uses TRBV15 and TRBJ2-1; 9 bases line up with TRBD2. The CDR3 is 17 amino acids. CDR1 and CDR2 (germline): LNHNV, YYDKDF (reference sequence). The ends lost 1 base at V and 5 bases at J; junction bases unmatched: 9. CDR3 amino acids: CATSRVKVSGSNNEQFF. The CDR3 nucleotides read TGTGCCACCAGCAGAGTTAAGGTTAGCGGGAGTAACAATGAGCAGTTCTTC.

The CDR3 here is CSSSLGGLARYEQYV. DNA for the CDR3: TGTTCCAGCAGCTTAGGGGGACTAGCCCGTTACGAGCAGTACGTC. The chain uses TRBV7-9 and TRBJ2-7, with 9 positions matching TRBD2. Germline CDR1 SEHNR, CDR2 FQNEAQ (reference sequence). The CDR3 length is 15 residues.

The CDR3 here is CASSPGSSNQPQHF. As DNA, the CDR3 is TGTGCCAGCAGTCCGGGGAGTAGCAATCAGCCCCAGCATTTT. V is TRBV6-1 and J is TRBJ1-5; D gene uncertain. V lost 5 bases to trimming and J lost 0 bases, with 8 bases between them. CDR3 length equals 14 residues. In germline, CDR1 is MNHNS, CDR2 SASEGT.

The chain is built from TRBV6-5 and TRBJ1-2; 7 nucleotides match TRBD1. Per germline, CDR1 MNHEY and CDR2 SVGAGI. CDR3 length: 15 residues. Trimming at V came to 1 base and at J to 1 base, leaving 3 bases not matched to a gene. CDR3 in amino acids: CASSYWGQSNYGYTF. The CDR3 coding sequence is TGTGCCAGCAGTTACTGGGGACAGAGTAACTATGGCTACACCTTC.